The 19 T cell receptor beta chains presented below share a single source sample, sequenced in a study of CD8 T cells in Susac syndrome. With random hexamers, reverse transcription was performed on roughly 0.45 to 1 ug of RNA. TCRdb re-derived calls from the immunoSEQ multiplex PCR reads in MiXCR, one entry per CDR3 protein. The table lists about 140,000 distinct CDR3 sequences, about 95% of them singletons. Sequencing input: CD4+ T cells from PBMCs. Source of these receptors: a human donor with Susac syndrome.

V usage is TRBV4-1 and J usage is TRBJ2-1; 12 positions agree with TRBD2. J was trimmed by 8 bases and V by 1 base; bases with no gene match: 9. In germline, CDR1 is MGHRA, CDR2 YSYEKL. The CDR3 covers 17 residues. As DNA, the CDR3 is TGCGCCAGCAGCCAAGGGCTCCTAGCGGGAGGGCCGGATGAGCAGTTCTTC. Protein: CASSQGLLAGGPDEQFF.

The V and J genes are TRBV20-1 and TRBJ2-5; D may be TRBD2 (6 bases). With 1 base removed from V and 1 base from J, the gap between germline ends came to 13 bases. The CDR3 extends over 15 amino acids. In germline, CDR1 is DFQATT, CDR2 SNEGSKA (reference sequence). CDR3 nucleotides: TGCAGTGCTAGAGTAACTGGAGGGGCCCAAGAGACCCAGTACTTC. Amino acids: CSARVTGGAQETQYF.

This sequence joins TRBV30 and TRBJ1-2; D ambiguous. Germline V gene data show CDR1 as GTSNPN and CDR2 as SVGIG (reference sequence). The CDR3 length is 15 residues. V lost 5 bases to trimming and J lost 5 bases, with 21 bases between them. CDR3 loop: CAWDRPHLAIYGYTF. CDR3 DNA sequence: TGTGCCTGGGACCGTCCCCACCTGGCTATTTATGGCTACACCTTC.

The CDR3 spells CSARDTPGEKLFF. DNA for the CDR3: TGCAGTGCTAGAGATACCCCGGGAGAAAAACTGTTTTTT. The genes are TRBV20-1 and TRBJ1-4, with D uncertain. Germline V gene sequence: CDR1 DFQATT, CDR2 SNEGSKA (reference sequence). This CDR3 contains 13 residues. V was clipped by 0 bases and J by 8 bases, with 10 bases between them.

The genes are TRBV4-1 and TRBJ2-1; 9 positions agree with TRBD2. There are 15 residues in the CDR3. Germline loops: CDR1 MGHRA, CDR2 YSYEKL. The junction had 9 bases not matched to a gene; V was cut back by 5 bases and J by 7 bases. The CDR3 region is CASSGLAGSNNEQFF. DNA of the CDR3: TGCGCCAGCAGCGGGCTAGCGGGGAGTAATAATGAGCAGTTCTTC.

This chain joins TRBV20-1 and TRBJ2-1; 9 bases map to TRBD2. The ends lost 6 bases at V and 0 bases at J; junction bases unmatched: 9. Germline CDR1 DFQATT, CDR2 SNEGSKA (reference sequence). The CDR3 runs 16 residues. The CDR3 loop reads CSALILAGSSYNEQFF. The CDR3, as DNA: TGCAGTGCCTTAATACTAGCGGGCAGCTCCTACAATGAGCAGTTCTTC.

The chain couples TRBV15 to TRBJ2-1; 13 bases agree with TRBD2. CDR1 is LNHNV and CDR2 is YYDKDF in the germline V gene (reference sequence). V lost 5 bases and J lost 0; bases outside the gene matches: 10. This CDR3 region has 19 residues. This CDR3 reads CATSGRTSGGQSSYNEQFF. The CDR3 DNA reads as TGTGCCACCAGCGGCCGGACTAGCGGGGGCCAAAGCTCCTACAATGAGCAGTTCTTC.

The chain uses TRBV29-1 and TRBJ2-2, with D tentatively TRBD2 (5 bases). V was pared by 4 bases and J by 8 bases, with 14 bases between. CDR1 SQVTM and CDR2 ANQGSEA come from the germline V gene. The CDR3 runs 13 residues. CDR3 sequence: CSVGRASGGELFF. The CDR3 DNA sequence: TGCAGCGTTGGGCGAGCCTCGGGAGGGGAGCTGTTTTTT.

J is TRBJ2-3 and V is TRBV14, with 9 bases aligning to TRBD2. V lost 2 bases, J lost 3 bases, and 6 bases stayed unmatched. This CDR3 has 16 residues. CDR1 is SGHDN and CDR2 is FVKESK in the germline V gene. The CDR3 DNA sequence: TGTGCCAGCAGCCAATTCAGCGGGAGGTTGACAGATACGCAGTATTTT. Translated: CASSQFSGRLTDTQYF.

The chain combines TRBV5-1 with TRBJ1-2; no clear D. Trimming took 4 bases from V and 8 from J, leaving 12 bases between them. The germline gives CDR1 SGHRS, CDR2 YFSETQ. The CDR3 is 12 residues long. The CDR3 here is CASSLQHQGYTF. DNA for the CDR3: TGCGCCAGCAGCCTCCAACACCAAGGCTACACCTTC.

J is TRBJ2-1 and V is TRBV29-1; 8 positions match TRBD2. Germline CDR1 SQVTM, CDR2 ANQGSEA. Unmatched junction bases numbered 3, after V lost 4 bases and J lost 4 bases. CDR3 length equals 13 residues. This CDR3 reads CSVVGTRYNEQFF. CDR3 in DNA: TGCAGCGTTGTCGGGACTAGGTACAATGAGCAGTTCTTC.

This chain connects TRBV5-6 to TRBJ2-5; TRBD1 or TRBD2 may be the D gene (6 bases each). The V gene's germline CDR1 is SGHDT and CDR2 YYEEEE. Trimming removed 8 bases from V and 5 bases from J, with 13 bases in between. This CDR3 is built from 12 residues. The chain's CDR3 is CASSTGRETQYF. The CDR3 bases are TGTGCCAGTTCCACAGGGAGGGAGACCCAGTACTTC.

The genes are TRBV18 and TRBJ2-1; D possibly corresponds to TRBD2 (5 bases). CDR1 and CDR2 (germline): KGHSH, LQKENI. The CDR3 is made up of 15 amino acids. V shed 2 bases and J shed 2 bases, with 10 bases lying between them. The CDR3 here is CASSPGGSTYNEQFF. CDR3 bases: TGTGCCAGCTCACCAGGAGGCTCCACCTACAATGAGCAGTTCTTC.

The CDR3 DNA is TGCAGCGTTGTTCGGAGCGGGAGGCCACGGGATGAGCAGTTCTTC. It is translated as CSVVRSGRPRDEQFF. This rearrangement joins TRBV29-1 to TRBJ2-1; TRBD2 aligns across 9 bases. This CDR3 region has 15 residues. Germline loops: CDR1 SQVTM, CDR2 ANQGSEA. The junction had 12 bases not matched to a gene; V was cut back by 4 bases and J by 8 bases.

The chain joins TRBV27 to TRBJ2-1; 13 bases agree with TRBD2. The CDR3 is 17 residues long. CDR1 and CDR2 from the germline V gene are MNHEY and SMNVEV (reference sequence). The V segment lost 8 bases and the J segment 5 bases; nucleotides outside the gene matches: 12. CDR3 DNA: TGTGCCAGCCTGGGACTAGCGGGATGGTTTGGGCACAATGAGCAGTTCTTC. Protein: CASLGLAGWFGHNEQFF.

The chain joins TRBV30 to TRBJ2-1, with D perhaps assigned TRBD1 or TRBD2 (5 bases each). Germline V gene sequence: CDR1 GTSNPN, CDR2 SVGIG (reference sequence). The CDR3 covers 13 residues. V gave up 4 bases and J gave up 9 bases, with 16 bases separating them. The CDR3 sequence is CAWTPGRRGEQFF. For the CDR3, the DNA is TGTGCCTGGACCCCGGGGCGCCGGGGTGAGCAGTTCTTC.

The genes are TRBV19 and TRBJ2-7, with D possibly TRBD2 on 6 matching bases. Trimming stripped 4 bases from V and 5 bases from J, with 12 bases between. The length of the CDR3 is 13 residues. CDR1 is LNHDA, CDR2 SQIVND, per germline (reference sequence). As DNA, the CDR3 is TGTGCCAGTAGTACGGGAGATGCCCACGAGCAGTACTTC. Residues: CASSTGDAHEQYF.

The chain combines TRBV7-8 with TRBJ2-5; the match to TRBD2 covers 7 bases. The V segment lost 4 bases and the J segment 5 bases; nucleotides outside the gene matches: 1. The CDR3 is made up of 12 amino acids. CDR1 and CDR2 (germline): SGHVS, FQNEAQ. CDR3 DNA: TGTGCCAGCAGCTCTAGCGGTGAGACCCAGTACTTC. Translated: CASSSSGETQYF.

The J gene is TRBJ2-3, the V gene TRBV7-2, with 7 bases that match TRBD2. This CDR3 comprises 12 residues. Germline V lookup: CDR1 SGHTA, CDR2 FQGNSA. V lost 5 bases to trimming and J lost 10 bases; unmatched junction nucleotides: 6. The CDR3 nucleotides are TGTGCCAGCAGCATCGGACTAGGTTCGCAGTATTTT. This encodes CASSIGLGSQYF.